Shown below are 10 T cell receptor beta chains from a single sample sequenced in a study of blood T cells in healthy people across ages. A second PCR, run for roughly 7 to 11 cycles, used a sample-barcoded 5' primer plus a J-beta primer mix. TCRdb redid the calling of the 5' RACE reads with MiXCR, one entry per CDR3 protein. Among over 950,000 distinct CDR3 sequences listed, 51% were seen once. The sample consisted of blood. All receptors derive from a woman aged 60 to 75 in good health.

The gene calls are TRBV5-6 and TRBJ2-5, with 13 bases that match TRBD2. This CDR3 comprises 18 residues. With 1 base clipped from V and 5 bases from J, the junction kept 11 bases outside the gene matches. In germline, CDR1 is SGHDT, CDR2 YYEEEE. The CDR3 loop reads CASSLLGTSGRARETQYF. As DNA, the CDR3 is TGTGCCAGCAGCTTGCTTGGAACTAGCGGGAGGGCCAGGGAGACCCAGTACTTC.

The gene calls are TRBV7-9 and TRBJ2-7; TRBD2 agrees at 9 bases. Germline loops: CDR1 SEHNR, CDR2 FQNEAQ (reference sequence). With V trimmed by 6 bases and J by 3 bases, 9 bases remained unmatched. This CDR3 is built from 15 residues. The CDR3 is CASSPTSGANYEQYF. The CDR3 nucleotides read TGTGCCAGCAGTCCGACTAGCGGAGCGAACTACGAGCAGTACTTC.

J is TRBJ1-3 and V is TRBV5-1; D might be TRBD1 (5 bases). The V gene lost 0 bases and the J gene lost 4 bases, with 14 bases spanning the gap. Germline-derived CDR1 and CDR2 are SGHRS and YFSETQ. The CDR3 has 16 residues. The CDR3 DNA reads TGCGCCAGCAGCTTGGACCCACCGGGACCGGGAAACACCATATATTTT. Its protein is CASSLDPPGPGNTIYF.

V and J are TRBV27 and TRBJ1-6; D remains unclear. In germline, CDR1 is MNHEY, CDR2 SMNVEV (reference sequence). Trimming stripped 6 bases from V and 10 bases from J, with 10 bases between. This CDR3 has 12 residues. CDR3 region: CASRDHISPLHF. The CDR3 DNA follows: TGTGCCAGCAGGGATCACATCTCACCCCTCCACTTT.

This clonotype has only a few counts. This chain links TRBV9 with TRBJ1-2, with D uncertain. Between the trimmed V and J ends, which lost 3 bases and 8 bases, there was a span of 11 bases. The CDR3 sequence is 12 residues long. Germline values: CDR1 SGDLS, CDR2 YYNGEE. Written as DNA, the CDR3 is TGTGCCAGCAGCGCCTCTTCTCTGGGCTACACCTTC. It is translated as CASSASSLGYTF. The full variable domain, with the rest looked up from reference TRBV9 and TRBJ1-2, is DSGVTQTPKHLITATGQRVTLRCSPRSGDLSVYWYQQSLDQGLQFLIQYYNGEERAKGNILERFSAQQFPDLHSELNLSSLELGDSALYFCASSASSLGYTFGSGTRLTVV.

The genes are TRBV7-2 and TRBJ2-1; D might be TRBD2 (6 bases). CDR1 and CDR2 from the germline V gene are SGHTA and FQGNSA. The CDR3 has 14 amino acids. Trimming cost V 3 bases and J 6 bases, with 12 bases left between them. CDR3 DNA sequence: TGTGCCAGCAGCTTTCCGGGAGTTCTCAATGAGCAGTTCTTC. Amino acids: CASSFPGVLNEQFF.

The V gene is TRBV20-1, the J gene TRBJ2-7; 13 nucleotides match TRBD2. The V and J ends lost 4 bases and 3 bases, in that order; junction bases with no gene match: 6. Germline loops: CDR1 DFQATT, CDR2 SNEGSKA (reference sequence). The CDR3 consists of 15 residues. The CDR3 spells CSANPTSGGNYEQYF. The CDR3, as DNA: TGCAGTGCTAATCCGACTAGCGGGGGGAACTACGAGCAGTACTTC.

This clonotype came up a few times. CDR3 sequence reads: CASSQVWSGANVLTF. Here the CDR3 DNA reads TGCGCCAGCAGCCAAGTCTGGTCTGGGGCCAACGTCCTGACTTTC. The chain combines TRBV4-3 with TRBJ2-6; D not resolved. Trimming took 1 base from V and 1 from J, leaving 5 bases between them. Germline assignment: CDR1 LGHNA and CDR2 YSLEER. The CDR3 is 15 residues long.

This clonotype was counted a few times. This chain uses TRBV29-1 with TRBJ2-7, with 7 bases fitting TRBD1. The junction had 1 base not matched to a gene; V was cut back by 5 bases and J by 0 bases. The CDR3 consists of 12 residues. Germline V gene lookup returns CDR1 SQVTM and CDR2 ANQGSEA. CDR3 in amino acids: CSVRDSSYEQYF. The DNA of the CDR3 is TGCAGCGTTCGGGACAGCTCCTACGAGCAGTACTTC.

V and J are TRBV27 and TRBJ2-1; a weak D match, TRBD1 (5 bases). The germline gives CDR1 MNHEY, CDR2 SMNVEV (reference sequence). The CDR3 runs 13 residues. V lost 7 bases to trimming and J lost 4 bases, with 11 bases between them. The CDR3 protein is CASTTGAYNEQFF. The CDR3 region has the DNA TGTGCCAGCACCACTGGGGCGTACAATGAGCAGTTCTTC.